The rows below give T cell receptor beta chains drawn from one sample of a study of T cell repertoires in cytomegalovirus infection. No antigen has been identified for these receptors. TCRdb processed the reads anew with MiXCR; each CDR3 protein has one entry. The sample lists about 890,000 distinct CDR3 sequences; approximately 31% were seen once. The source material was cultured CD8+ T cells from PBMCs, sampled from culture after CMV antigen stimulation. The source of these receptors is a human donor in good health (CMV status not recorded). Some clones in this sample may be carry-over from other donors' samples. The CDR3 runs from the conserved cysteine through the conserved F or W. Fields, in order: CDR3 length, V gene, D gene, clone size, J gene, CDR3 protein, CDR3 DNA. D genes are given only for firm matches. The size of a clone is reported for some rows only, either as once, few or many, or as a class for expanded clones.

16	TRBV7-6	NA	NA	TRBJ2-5	CASSSLGGRVQETQYF	TGTGCCAGCAGCTCACTTGGGGGCAGGGTTCAAGAGACCCAGTACTTC
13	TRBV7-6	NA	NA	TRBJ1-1	CASSSREATEAFF	TGTGCCAGCAGCTCCAGGGAGGCCACTGAAGCTTTCTTT
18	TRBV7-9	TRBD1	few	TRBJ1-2	CASSPGKNRGRYNYGYTF	TGTGCCAGCAGCCCCGGAAAGAACAGGGGGCGTTATAACTATGGCTACACCTTC
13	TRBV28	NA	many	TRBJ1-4	CASSRQVYEKLFF	TGTGCCAGCAGTCGACAGGTTTATGAAAAACTGTTTTTT
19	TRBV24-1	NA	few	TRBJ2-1	CATSETPFSTAVSYNEQFF	TGTGCCACCAGTGAAACCCCCTTTAGTACAGCAGTCTCCTACAATGAGCAGTTCTTC
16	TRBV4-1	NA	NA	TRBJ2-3	CASSQEPAGGGDTQYF	TGCGCCAGCAGCCAAGAACCAGCGGGCGGTGGAGATACGCAGTATTTT
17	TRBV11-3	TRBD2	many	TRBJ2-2	CASSRLAGAANTGELFF	TGTGCCAGCAGCCGGCTAGCGGGGGCGGCGAACACCGGGGAGCTGTTTTTT
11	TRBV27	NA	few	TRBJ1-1	CASSLWGEAFF	TGTGCCAGCTCCCTATGGGGGGAAGCTTTCTTT
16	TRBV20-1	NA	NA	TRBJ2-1	CSAGVRGGTFTDEQFF	TGCAGTGCTGGTGTCAGGGGGGGAACCTTTACCGATGAGCAGTTCTTC
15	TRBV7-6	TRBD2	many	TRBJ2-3	CASSLAAGVPDTQYF	TGTGCCAGCAGCTTAGCGGCGGGGGTGCCGGATACGCAGTATTTT
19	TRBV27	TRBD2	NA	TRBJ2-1	CASSSLSSGGRGRVNEQFF	TGTGCCAGCAGTTCGTTATCTAGCGGGGGGCGTGGACGAGTCAATGAGCAGTTCTTC
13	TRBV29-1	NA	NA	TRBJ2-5	CSVEGGLVETQYF	TGCAGCGTTGAAGGGGGGCTAGTGGAGACCCAGTACTTC
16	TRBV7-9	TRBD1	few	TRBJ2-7	CASSPLSGQLSYEQYF	TGTGCCAGCAGCCCGCTTTCGGGACAGCTCTCCTACGAGCAGTACTTC
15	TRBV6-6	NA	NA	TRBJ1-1	CASSFAPRDNSGAFF	TGTGCCAGCAGTTTCGCCCCCAGGGACAACTCTGGCGCTTTCTTT
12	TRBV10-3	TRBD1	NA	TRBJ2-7	CAIGDSSYEQYF	TGTGCCATCGGGGACAGCTCCTACGAGCAGTACTTC
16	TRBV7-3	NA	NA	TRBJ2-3	CASSLIGGPSTDTQYF	TGTGCCAGCAGCTTAATAGGTGGCCCTAGCACAGATACGCAGTATTTT
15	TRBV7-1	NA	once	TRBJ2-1	CASSSRSGLGGEQFF	TGTGCCAGCAGCTCTAGGTCGGGACTGGGGGGTGAGCAGTTCTTC
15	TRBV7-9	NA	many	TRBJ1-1	CASSFVVSVNTEAFF	TGTGCCAGCAGCTTTGTTGTATCAGTGAACACTGAAGCTTTCTTT
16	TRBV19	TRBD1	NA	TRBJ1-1	CASSIDRVDRGTEAFF	TGTGCCAGTAGTATAGACAGGGTAGACAGGGGTACTGAAGCTTTCTTT
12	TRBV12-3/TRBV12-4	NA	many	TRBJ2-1	CASSPTSNEQFF	TGTGCCAGCAGTCCGACTAGCAATGAGCAGTTCTTC
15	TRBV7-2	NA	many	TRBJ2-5	CASSLLRGLQETQYF	TGTGCCAGCAGCTTACTCCGGGGCCTTCAAGAGACCCAGTACTTC
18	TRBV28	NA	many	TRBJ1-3	CASSLRLGGPYSGNTIYF	TGTGCCAGCAGTTTACGATTAGGTGGGCCGTACTCTGGAAACACCATATATTTT
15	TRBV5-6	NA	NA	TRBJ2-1	CASSRDRSVYNEQFF	TGTGCCAGCAGCCGCGACAGGTCGGTCTACAATGAGCAGTTCTTC
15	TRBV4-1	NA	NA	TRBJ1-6	CASSQDLGVNSPLHF	TGCGCCAGCAGCCAAGATTTAGGGGTTAATTCACCCCTCCACTTT
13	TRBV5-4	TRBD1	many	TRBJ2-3	CASSGTGADTQYF	TGTGCCAGCAGCGGGACAGGGGCAGATACGCAGTATTTT
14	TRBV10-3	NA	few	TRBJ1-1	CAISEDPLGTEAFF	TGTGCCATCAGTGAGGACCCCCTAGGCACTGAAGCTTTCTTT
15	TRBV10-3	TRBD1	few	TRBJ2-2	CAITGQAANTGELFF	TGTGCCATCACGGGACAGGCCGCGAACACCGGGGAGCTGTTTTTT
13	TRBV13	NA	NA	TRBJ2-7	CASSPDWADEQYF	TGTGCCAGCAGCCCTGACTGGGCGGACGAGCAGTACTTC
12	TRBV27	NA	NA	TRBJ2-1	CASGWTVNEQFF	TGTGCCAGCGGGTGGACAGTAAATGAGCAGTTCTTC
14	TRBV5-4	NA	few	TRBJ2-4	CASSLAGEKVIQYF	TGTGCCAGCAGCTTGGCAGGGGAGAAGGTCATTCAGTACTTC
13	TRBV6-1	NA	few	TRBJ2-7	CASNPGAAYEQYF	TGTGCCAGCAATCCGGGGGCCGCCTACGAGCAGTACTTC
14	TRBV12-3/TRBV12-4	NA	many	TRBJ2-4	CASSFRTSKNIQYF	TGTGCCAGCAGTTTTAGGACATCGAAAAACATTCAGTACTTC
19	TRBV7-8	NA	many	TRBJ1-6	CASSYNGGLGAELGSPLHF	TGTGCCAGCAGCTATAACGGGGGGCTTGGGGCCGAGTTGGGTTCACCCCTCCACTTT
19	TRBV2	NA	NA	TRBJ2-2	CASSVLLLARGTNTGELFF	TGTGCCAGCAGTGTGTTACTACTAGCGAGGGGGACGAACACCGGGGAGCTGTTTTTT
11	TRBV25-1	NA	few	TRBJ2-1	CASSESPEQFF	TGTGCCAGCAGTGAATCGCCCGAGCAGTTCTTC
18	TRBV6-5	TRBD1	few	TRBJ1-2	CASSAQGTLGYLEYGYTF	TGTGCCAGCAGTGCACAGGGGACCCTTGGGTATCTCGAATATGGCTACACCTTC
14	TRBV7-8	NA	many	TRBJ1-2	CASSLESANYGYTF	TGTGCCAGCAGCTTAGAGTCAGCTAACTATGGCTACACCTTC
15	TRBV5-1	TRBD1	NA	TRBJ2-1	CASSFFPGQVNEQFF	TGCGCCAGCAGCTTTTTTCCGGGACAGGTCAATGAGCAGTTCTTC
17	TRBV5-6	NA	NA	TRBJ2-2	CASSLVYSNANTGELFF	TGTGCCAGCAGCTTGGTTTACTCTAACGCGAACACCGGGGAGCTGTTTTTT
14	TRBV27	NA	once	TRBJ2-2	CASSSRFGSGELFF	TGTGCCAGCAGCTCTCGCTTCGGGTCCGGGGAGCTGTTTTTT
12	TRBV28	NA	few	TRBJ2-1	CASSFPGVEQFF	TGTGCCAGCAGTTTCCCGGGGGTTGAGCAGTTCTTC
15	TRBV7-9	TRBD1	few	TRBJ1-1	CASSPRTGAAAEAFF	TGTGCCAGCAGCCCCAGGACAGGGGCAGCGGCTGAAGCTTTCTTT
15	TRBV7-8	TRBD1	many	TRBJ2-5	CASSSGDRGRETQYF	TGTGCCAGCAGCTCTGGGGACAGGGGCCGGGAGACCCAGTACTTC
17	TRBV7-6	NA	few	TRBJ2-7	CASSLALRGQSSYEQYF	TGTGCCAGCAGCTTAGCACTAAGGGGCCAAAGCTCCTACGAGCAGTACTTC
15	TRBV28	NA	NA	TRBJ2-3	CASSLGQPSTDTQYF	TGTGCCAGCAGCCTCGGACAGCCTAGCACAGATACGCAGTATTTT
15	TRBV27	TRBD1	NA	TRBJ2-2	CASSLGTGWPGELFF	TGTGCCAGCAGTTTGGGGACAGGGTGGCCCGGGGAGCTGTTTTTT
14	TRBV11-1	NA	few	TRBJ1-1	CASSREGGITEAFF	TGTGCCAGCAGCCGTGAGGGGGGGATCACTGAAGCTTTCTTT
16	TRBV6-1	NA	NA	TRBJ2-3	CASSYGEITVADTQYF	TGTGCCAGCAGTTACGGAGAAATTACGGTTGCAGATACGCAGTATTTT
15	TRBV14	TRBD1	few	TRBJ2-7	CASSQVGQGHYEQYF	TGTGCCAGCAGCCAAGTAGGACAGGGTCACTACGAGCAGTACTTC
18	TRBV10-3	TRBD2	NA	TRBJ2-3	CAMSESLTSGGASDTQYF	TGTGCCATGAGTGAGTCGTTAACTAGCGGGGGGGCCTCAGATACGCAGTATTTT
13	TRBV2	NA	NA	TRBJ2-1	CASWGDRNNEQFF	TGTGCCAGCTGGGGGGATCGGAACAATGAGCAGTTCTTC
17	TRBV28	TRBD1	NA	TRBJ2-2	CASSFGAGTVMTGELFF	TGTGCCAGCAGTTTTGGCGCCGGGACAGTGATGACCGGGGAGCTGTTTTTT
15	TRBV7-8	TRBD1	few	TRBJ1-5	CASSFNRGGNQPQHF	TGTGCCAGCAGCTTTAACAGGGGGGGCAATCAGCCCCAGCATTTT
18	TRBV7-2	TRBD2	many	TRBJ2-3	CASSLGASGPTSTDTQYF	TGTGCCAGCAGCTTAGGGGCTAGCGGGCCCACTAGCACAGATACGCAGTATTTT
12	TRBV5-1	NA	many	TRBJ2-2	CASRGSGGELFF	TGCGCCAGCAGAGGATCAGGCGGGGAGCTGTTTTTT
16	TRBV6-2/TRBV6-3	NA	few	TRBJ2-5	CASSYEITGPQETQYF	TGTGCCAGCAGTTACGAGATTACGGGCCCGCAAGAGACCCAGTACTTC
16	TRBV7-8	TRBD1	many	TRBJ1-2	CASSLARTEGQRFYTF	TGTGCCAGCAGCTTAGCGCGAACGGAGGGACAGAGGTTCTACACCTTC
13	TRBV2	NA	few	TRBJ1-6	CASNQGTNSPLHF	TGTGCCAGCAACCAGGGAACTAATTCACCCCTCCACTTT
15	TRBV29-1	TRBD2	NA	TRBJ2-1	CSVPDGGAPYNEQFF	TGCAGCGTACCGGACGGGGGGGCCCCCTACAATGAGCAGTTCTTC